The sequence of this T cell receptor (beta chain) was determined in a study of blood T cell repertoires in COVID-19. Turning to the study itself: Researchers got acute and convalescent COVID-19 samples from the United States, Italy and Spain.

Under the authors' procedure: Reference gene primer amplification in the assay estimated nucleated cell counts. Sequencing was performed with immunoSEQ multiplex PCR; in TCRdb, only in-frame clones are kept and a portion is missing. From that table come the V and J calls and clone size; the DNA was used to work out D and trimming. The repertoire holds about 70,000 clones, with roughly nine tenths as singletons. The CDR3 runs to 14 residues. Between the trimmed V and J ends, which lost 5 bases and 1 base, there was a span of 11 bases. The germline gives CDR1 SEHNR, CDR2 FQNEAQ (reference sequence). This chain links TRBV7-9 with TRBJ1-2, with D maybe TRBD1 (5 bases). The sample taken for sequencing was peripheral blood. The origin of this receptor is a woman aged 60-75 years with acute or convalescent COVID-19. The CDR3 spells CASSTGVGNYGYTF. The CDR3 DNA reads as TGTGCCAGCAGCACGGGGGTCGGTAACTATGGCTACACCTTC.